Presented here are 9 T cell receptor beta chains from one specimen sequenced in a study of T cells in Graves' hyperthyroidism and ophthalmopathy. Amplified regions were TCR beta CDR3 sequences from RNA transcripts. HTBI primers were employed in a first-round RT-PCR of the TCR CDR3. TCRdb reanalysed the multiplex PCR reads using MiXCR and keeps one entry per CDR3 protein. The data contain about half a million distinct CDR3 sequences, about 16% of them singletons. The sample was blood. All receptors come from a woman aged 25 to 39 with Graves' ophthalmopathy.

The J gene is TRBJ1-2, the V gene TRBV2; TRBD1 is a possible D gene (5 bases). The CDR3 consists of 12 residues. Trimming left V 4 bases short and J 8 bases short, with 11 bases between. Germline loops: CDR1 SNHLY, CDR2 FYNNEI. CDR3: CASSGRAWGYTF. CDR3 in DNA: TGTGCCAGCAGTGGCAGGGCGTGGGGCTACACCTTC.

This clonotype was recorded a few times. A junction boundary mismatches the germline segment, possibly from a read error. The chain employs TRBV7-2 and TRBJ2-2; no reliable D call. The germline V gene encodes CDR1 SGHTA and CDR2 FQGNSA. There are 14 residues in the CDR3. CDR3 sequence reads: CANSLKPNTGELFF. CDR3 nucleotides: TGTGCCAACAGCTTGAAACCCAACACCGGGGAGCTGTTTTTT.

This chain joins TRBV28 and TRBJ1-5; 7 bases are shared with TRBD1. CDR1 is MDHEN, CDR2 SYDVKM, per germline. The CDR3 extends over 14 amino acids. The ends lost 6 bases at V and 3 bases at J; junction bases unmatched: 5. This CDR3 is CASSMTGSNQPQHF. The CDR3 DNA sequence: TGTGCCAGCAGCATGACAGGGTCCAATCAGCCCCAGCATTTT.

The rearrangement links TRBV20-1 to TRBJ1-2; D is unclear. The CDR3 runs to 12 residues. V shed 2 bases and J shed 3 bases, with 7 bases lying between them. CDR1 and CDR2 (germline): DFQATT, SNEGSKA (reference sequence). The CDR3 DNA reads as TGCAGTGCTAGACATCTCTACTATGGCTACACCTTC. Its protein product is CSARHLYYGYTF.

This clonotype was seen repeatedly, ten times or more. CDR3: CASSPYSGTSGTQYF. DNA of the CDR3: TGCGCCAGCAGCCCCTACTCCGGGACTAGCGGAACCCAGTACTTC. The chain joins TRBV5-1 to TRBJ2-5; 11 bases agree with TRBD2. Germline V gives CDR1 SGHRS, CDR2 YFSETQ. The CDR3 loop spans 15 amino acids. J was trimmed by 8 bases and V by 4 bases; bases with no gene match: 10.

This clonotype was counted many times. V and J are TRBV11-2 and TRBJ2-1; D is perhaps TRBD1 or TRBD2 (7 bases each). Trimming shortened V by 4 bases and J by 4 bases, and 17 bases separated the two germline ends. Germline V CDR1 and CDR2: SGHAT, FQNNGV. The CDR3 consists of 16 residues. The CDR3 protein is CASSSLGRGQYNEQFF. The CDR3 bases are TGTGCCAGCAGCTCTTTAGGGAGGGGGCAATACAATGAGCAGTTCTTC.

The sample holds many counts of this clonotype. V usage is TRBV7-2 and J usage is TRBJ2-5, with 10 nucleotides matching TRBD1. Germline-derived CDR1 and CDR2 are SGHTA and FQGNSA. The CDR3 spans 13 residues. Unmatched junction bases numbered 2, after V lost 6 bases and J lost 4 bases. For the CDR3, the DNA is TGTGCCAGCAGTCGGACAGGGGGAGAGACCCAGTACTTC. It codes for CASSRTGGETQYF.

This clonotype has a count of ten or more. The chain links TRBV9 to TRBJ2-1; D is unclear. CDR3 length: 13 residues. Trimming removed 3 bases at V and 6 bases at J, with 10 bases between. The germline V gene encodes CDR1 SGDLS and CDR2 YYNGEE. The chain's CDR3 is CASSGSVGNEQFF. CDR3 DNA sequence: TGTGCCAGCAGCGGGAGTGTCGGCAATGAGCAGTTCTTC.

This chain uses TRBV15 with TRBJ1-5; possible D gene TRBD1, 5 bases. CDR1 LNHNV and CDR2 YYDKDF come from the germline V gene (reference sequence). CDR3 length equals 14 residues. V gave up 3 bases and J gave up 9 bases, with 15 bases separating them. CDR3 coding DNA: TGTGCCACCAGCAGCGGGGGGAGAGATCGGCCCCAGCATTTT. It codes for CATSSGGRDRPQHF.